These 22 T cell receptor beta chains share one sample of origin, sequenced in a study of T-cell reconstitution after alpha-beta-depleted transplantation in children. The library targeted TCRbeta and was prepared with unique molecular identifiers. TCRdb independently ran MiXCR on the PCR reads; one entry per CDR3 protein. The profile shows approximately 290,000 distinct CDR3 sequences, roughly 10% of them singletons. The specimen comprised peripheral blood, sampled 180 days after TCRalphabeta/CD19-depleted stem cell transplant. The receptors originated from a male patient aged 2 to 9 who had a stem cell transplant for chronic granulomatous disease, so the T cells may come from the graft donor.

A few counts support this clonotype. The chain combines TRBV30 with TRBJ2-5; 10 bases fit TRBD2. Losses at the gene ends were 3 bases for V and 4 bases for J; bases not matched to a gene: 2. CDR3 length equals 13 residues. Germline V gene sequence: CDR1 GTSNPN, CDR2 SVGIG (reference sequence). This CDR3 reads CAWRLAGGETQYF. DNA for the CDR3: TGTGCCTGGAGGTTAGCGGGAGGAGAGACCCAGTACTTC.

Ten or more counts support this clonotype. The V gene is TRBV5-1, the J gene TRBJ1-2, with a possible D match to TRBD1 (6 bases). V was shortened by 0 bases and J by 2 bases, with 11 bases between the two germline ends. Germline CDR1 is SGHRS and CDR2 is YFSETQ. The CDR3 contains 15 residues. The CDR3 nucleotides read TGCGCCAGCAGCTTGGCCACACAGGGCAACTATGGCTACACCTTC. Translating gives CASSLATQGNYGYTF.

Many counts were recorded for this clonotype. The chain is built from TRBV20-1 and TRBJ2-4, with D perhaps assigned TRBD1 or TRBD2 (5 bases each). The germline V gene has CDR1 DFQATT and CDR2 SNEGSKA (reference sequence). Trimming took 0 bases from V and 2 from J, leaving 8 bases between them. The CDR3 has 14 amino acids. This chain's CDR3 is CSARDWGTKNIQYF. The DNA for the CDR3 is TGCAGTGCTAGAGATTGGGGGACCAAAAACATTCAGTACTTC.

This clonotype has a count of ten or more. The DNA of the CDR3 is TGTGCCAGCATGGCGGATTACGCAGATACGCAGTATTTT. This gives the protein CASMADYADTQYF. V and J are TRBV7-2 and TRBJ2-3; D not certain. CDR3 length: 13 amino acids. The V gene lost 7 bases and the J gene lost 4 bases, with 12 bases spanning the gap. Germline values: CDR1 SGHTA, CDR2 FQGNSA.

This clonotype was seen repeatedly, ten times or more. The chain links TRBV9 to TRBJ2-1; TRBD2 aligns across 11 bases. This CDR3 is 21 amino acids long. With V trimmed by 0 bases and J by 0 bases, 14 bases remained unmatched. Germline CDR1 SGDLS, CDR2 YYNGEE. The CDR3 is CASSVAKDSGTSGYSYNEQFF. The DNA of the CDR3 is TGTGCCAGCAGCGTAGCGAAGGATTCCGGGACTAGCGGCTACTCCTACAATGAGCAGTTCTTC.

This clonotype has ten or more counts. CDR3 DNA sequence: TGTGCCAGCAGTGAACCTAAAGGGGTCTCTGGGGCCAACGTCCTGACTTTC. Amino acids: CASSEPKGVSGANVLTF. This chain links TRBV25-1 with TRBJ2-6, with a weak D call TRBD1 (5 bases). Germline CDR1 MGHDK, CDR2 SYGVNS. With 2 bases removed from V and 0 bases from J, the gap between germline ends came to 11 bases. The CDR3 loop spans 17 amino acids.

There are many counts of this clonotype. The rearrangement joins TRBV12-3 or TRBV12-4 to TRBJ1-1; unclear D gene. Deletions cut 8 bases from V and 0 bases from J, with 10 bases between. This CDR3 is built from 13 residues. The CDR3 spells CASAGVMNTEAFF. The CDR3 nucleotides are TGTGCCAGCGCAGGAGTCATGAACACTGAAGCTTTCTTT.

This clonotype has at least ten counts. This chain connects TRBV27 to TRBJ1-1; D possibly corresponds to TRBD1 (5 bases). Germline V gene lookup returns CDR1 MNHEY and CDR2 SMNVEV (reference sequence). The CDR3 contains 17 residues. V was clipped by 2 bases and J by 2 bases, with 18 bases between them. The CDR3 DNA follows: TGTGCCAGCAGTTTAAACCCGGGGCGAGCCTTAAACACTGAAGCTTTCTTT. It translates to CASSLNPGRALNTEAFF.

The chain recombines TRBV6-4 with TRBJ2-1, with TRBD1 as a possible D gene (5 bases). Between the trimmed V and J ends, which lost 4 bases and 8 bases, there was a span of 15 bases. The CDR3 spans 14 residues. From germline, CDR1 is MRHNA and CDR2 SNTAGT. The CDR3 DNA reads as TGTGCCAGCAGTGTTGACAGTGTGTCATATGAGCAGTTCTTC. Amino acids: CASSVDSVSYEQFF.

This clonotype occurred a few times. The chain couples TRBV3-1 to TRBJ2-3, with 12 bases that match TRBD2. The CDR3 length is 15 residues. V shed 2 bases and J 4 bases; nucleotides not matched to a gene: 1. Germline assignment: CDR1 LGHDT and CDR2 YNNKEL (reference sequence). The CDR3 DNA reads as TGTGCCAGCAGCCAAACTAGCGGGAGGTCAGATACGCAGTATTTT. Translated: CASSQTSGRSDTQYF.

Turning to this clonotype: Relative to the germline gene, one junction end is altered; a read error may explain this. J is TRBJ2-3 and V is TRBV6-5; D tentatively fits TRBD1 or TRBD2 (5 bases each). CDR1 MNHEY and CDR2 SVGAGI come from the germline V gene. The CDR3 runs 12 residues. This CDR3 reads CASSYGGDTQSF. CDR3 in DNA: TGTGCCAGCAGTTACGGGGGAGATACGCAGTCTTTT.

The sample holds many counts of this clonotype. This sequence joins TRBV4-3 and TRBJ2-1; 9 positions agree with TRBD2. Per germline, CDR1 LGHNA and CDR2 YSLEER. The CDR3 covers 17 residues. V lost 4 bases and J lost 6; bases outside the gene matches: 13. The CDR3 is CASSLHWGGRAINEQFF. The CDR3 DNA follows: TGCGCCAGCAGCCTCCATTGGGGCGGGAGGGCCATCAATGAGCAGTTCTTC.

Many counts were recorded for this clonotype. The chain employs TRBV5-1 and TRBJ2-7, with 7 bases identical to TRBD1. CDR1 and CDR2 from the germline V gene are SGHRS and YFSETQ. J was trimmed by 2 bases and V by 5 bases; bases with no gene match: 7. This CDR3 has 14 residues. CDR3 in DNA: TGCGCCAGCAGAACCGGGACAGACACCTACGAGCAGTACTTC. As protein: CASRTGTDTYEQYF.

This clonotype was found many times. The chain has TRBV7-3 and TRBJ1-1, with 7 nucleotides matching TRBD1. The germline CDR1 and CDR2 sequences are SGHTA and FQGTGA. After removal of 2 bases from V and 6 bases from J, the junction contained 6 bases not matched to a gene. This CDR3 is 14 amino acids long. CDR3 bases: TGTGCCAGCAGCTTACACAGGGGCATGTCTGAAGCTTTCTTT. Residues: CASSLHRGMSEAFF.

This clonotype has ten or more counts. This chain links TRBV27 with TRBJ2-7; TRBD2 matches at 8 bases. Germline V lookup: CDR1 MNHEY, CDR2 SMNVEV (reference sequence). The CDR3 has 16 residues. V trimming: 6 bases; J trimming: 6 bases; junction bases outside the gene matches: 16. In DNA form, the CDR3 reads TGTGCCAGCAGATCAACCACTTTAGCGGGAAGGAGCGAGCAGTACTTC. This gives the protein CASRSTTLAGRSEQYF.

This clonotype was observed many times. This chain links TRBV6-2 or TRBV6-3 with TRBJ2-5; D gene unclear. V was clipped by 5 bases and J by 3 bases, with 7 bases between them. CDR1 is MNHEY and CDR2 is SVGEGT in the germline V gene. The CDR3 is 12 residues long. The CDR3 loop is CASSMIEETQYF. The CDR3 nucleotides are TGTGCCAGCAGTATGATCGAAGAGACCCAGTACTTC.

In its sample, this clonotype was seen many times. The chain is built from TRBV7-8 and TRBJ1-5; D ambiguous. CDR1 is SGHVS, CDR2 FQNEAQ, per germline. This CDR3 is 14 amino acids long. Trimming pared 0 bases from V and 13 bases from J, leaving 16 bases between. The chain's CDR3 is CASSLAEGARSQHF. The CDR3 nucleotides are TGTGCCAGCAGCTTAGCGGAGGGTGCCCGGTCTCAGCATTTT.

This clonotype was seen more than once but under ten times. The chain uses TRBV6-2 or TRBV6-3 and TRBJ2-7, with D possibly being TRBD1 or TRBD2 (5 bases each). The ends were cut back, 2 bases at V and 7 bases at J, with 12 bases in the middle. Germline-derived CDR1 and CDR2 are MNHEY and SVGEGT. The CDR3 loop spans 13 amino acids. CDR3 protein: CASSYHDWGEQYF. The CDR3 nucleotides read TGTGCCAGCAGTTACCACGATTGGGGGGAGCAGTACTTC.

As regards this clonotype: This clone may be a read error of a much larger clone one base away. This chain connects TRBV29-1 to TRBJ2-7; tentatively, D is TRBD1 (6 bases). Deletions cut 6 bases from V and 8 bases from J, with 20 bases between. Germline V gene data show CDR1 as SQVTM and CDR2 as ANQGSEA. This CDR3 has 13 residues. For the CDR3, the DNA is TGCAGCGTGGAAACAGGGAAAGGAGGCAAGCAGTACTTC. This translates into CSVETGKGGKQYF.

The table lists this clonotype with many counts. The CDR3 DNA sequence: TGCGCCAGCAGCTCGAATCTAGCGGGAGGCCCGTTAGGCGAGCAGTTCTTC. Protein sequence: CASSSNLAGGPLGEQFF. The chain employs TRBV5-1 and TRBJ2-1; 11 bases align to TRBD2. The CDR3 runs to 17 residues. The V segment lost 3 bases and the J segment 10 bases; nucleotides outside the gene matches: 15. Germline lookup yields CDR1 SGHRS and CDR2 YFSETQ.

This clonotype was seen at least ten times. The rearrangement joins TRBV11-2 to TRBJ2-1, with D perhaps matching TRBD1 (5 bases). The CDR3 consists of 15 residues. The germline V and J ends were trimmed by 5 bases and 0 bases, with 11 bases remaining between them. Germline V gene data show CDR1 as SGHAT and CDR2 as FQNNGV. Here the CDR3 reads CASSETGFSYNEQFF. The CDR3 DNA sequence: TGTGCCAGCAGCGAAACAGGTTTCTCCTACAATGAGCAGTTCTTC.

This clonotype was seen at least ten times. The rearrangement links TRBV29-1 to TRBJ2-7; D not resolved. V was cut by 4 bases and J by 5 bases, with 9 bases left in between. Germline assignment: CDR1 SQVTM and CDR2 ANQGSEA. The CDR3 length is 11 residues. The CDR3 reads CSVVWAHEQYF. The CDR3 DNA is TGCAGCGTTGTTTGGGCCCACGAGCAGTACTTC.